The 17 T cell receptor beta chains below come from one sample, sequenced in a study of blood T cell repertoires in COVID-19. Only in-frame clones appear in the TCRdb table, and some are missing; sequencing was by immunoSEQ multiplex PCR. Among 200,000 to 250,000 clones listed, 82% were seen once. The sample taken for sequencing was peripheral blood. The receptors shown here come from an elderly woman with acute or convalescent COVID-19.

Notes on this clone: Other DNA sequences within the sample encode an identical CDR3. The chain carries TRBV7-3 and TRBJ1-1, with D possibly being TRBD1 (5 bases). Germline CDR1 is SGHTA and CDR2 is FQGTGA. Trimming pared 1 base from V and 0 bases from J, leaving 9 bases between. This CDR3 is 15 amino acids long. Written as DNA, the CDR3 is TGTGCCAGCAGCTTAATCGCAGGGATGAACACTGAAGCTTTCTTT. Protein sequence: CASSLIAGMNTEAFF.

The CDR3 coding sequence is TGTGCCAGTAAGAGGGTCCAAACTAACACTGAAGCTTTCTTT. Translating it yields CASKRVQTNTEAFF. The gene calls are TRBV19 and TRBJ1-1; no clear D gene. The germline gives CDR1 LNHDA, CDR2 SQIVND (reference sequence). There are 14 residues in the CDR3. V lost 7 bases to trimming and J lost 2 bases, with 14 bases between them.

The chain is built from TRBV24-1 and TRBJ2-7; 7 bases map to TRBD1. V gave up 6 bases and J gave up 1 base; unmatched junction bases: 5. Germline loops: CDR1 KGHDR, CDR2 SFDVKD. The CDR3 runs 14 residues. In DNA, the CDR3 is TGTGCCACCAGTCGAGGGGGCAGTTCCTACGAGCAGTACTTC. Residues: CATSRGGSSYEQYF.

As to this clone: This sample also contains other DNA sequences that code for the same CDR3. The chain recombines TRBV12-3 or TRBV12-4 with TRBJ1-4, with D unclear. The V end lost 3 bases, the J end lost 8 bases, and 4 bases lay between the germline ends. CDR3 size: 11 residues. CDR3 in DNA: TGTGCCAGCAGTTTTAGAGAAAAACTGTTTTTT. It translates to CASSFREKLFF.

The chain combines TRBV28 with TRBJ2-7; perhaps TRBD1 as D (5 bases). The V gene's germline CDR1 is MDHEN and CDR2 SYDVKM. The CDR3 runs 15 residues. Trimming left V 7 bases short and J 0 bases short, with 16 bases between. The CDR3 loop reads CASNSRTRASYEQYF. The CDR3 nucleotides are TGTGCCAGCAATTCGAGGACACGTGCCTCCTACGAGCAGTACTTC.

The chain carries TRBV19 and TRBJ2-2; D is perhaps TRBD1 (5 bases). Trimming left V 10 bases short and J 5 bases short, with 14 bases between. Germline loops: CDR1 LNHDA, CDR2 SQIVND (reference sequence). The CDR3 runs to 13 residues. CDR3 in amino acids: CATARQRTGELFF. In DNA form, the CDR3 reads TGTGCCACCGCCAGACAGAGGACCGGGGAGCTGTTTTTT.

This clone was seen only a few times. The chain recombines TRBV4-2 with TRBJ2-3, with a weak D call TRBD1 (6 bases). The CDR3 has 16 amino acids. Trimming took 4 bases from V and 1 from J, leaving 15 bases between them. Germline CDR1 LGHNA, CDR2 YNFKEQ. The CDR3 DNA is TGTGCCAGCAGCCCCCAAGCGCGACAGGGCACAGATACGCAGTATTTT. Protein sequence: CASSPQARQGTDTQYF.

The rearrangement links TRBV27 to TRBJ1-1, with TRBD1 matching 9 bases. Germline V gene lookup returns CDR1 MNHEY and CDR2 SMNVEV (reference sequence). This CDR3 spans 14 amino acids. J was trimmed by 10 bases and V by 5 bases; bases with no gene match: 11. The CDR3 coding sequence is TGTGCCAGCAGTCCGCCGGGACAGGGTATCGGAGCTTTCTTT. It codes for CASSPPGQGIGAFF.

This clone appeared once. The genes are TRBV6-2 or TRBV6-3 and TRBJ2-3, with 10 bases matching TRBD2. The CDR3 has 16 residues. The germline V gene has CDR1 MNHEY and CDR2 SVGEGT. Trimming removed 5 bases from V and 2 bases from J; junction bases left unmatched: 7. CDR3 bases: TGTGCCAGCAGTCTCCAAGCGGGGGGGCCCACAGATACGCAGTATTTT. Residues: CASSLQAGGPTDTQYF.

V usage is TRBV21-1 and J usage is TRBJ1-2; TRBD1 is taken as the D call from the table, unchecked against the DNA. TRBV21-1 is termed a pseudogene. This CDR3 region has 19 residues. CDR3 protein: CASSKVFPGTGTWSYGYTF. In DNA form, the CDR3 reads TGTGCCAGCAGCAAAGTATTCCCCGGGACAGGGACTTGGTCCTATGGCTACACCTTC.

This chain uses TRBV19 with TRBJ1-6; TRBD1 agrees at 7 bases. J lost 7 bases, V lost 1 base, and 4 bases had no gene match. The germline V gene has CDR1 LNHDA and CDR2 SQIVND (reference sequence). There are 15 residues in the CDR3. CDR3 sequence reads: CASSIVGQDNSPLHF. The CDR3 DNA reads as TGTGCCAGTAGTATAGTAGGACAGGACAATTCACCCCTCCACTTT. Filled out from reference TRBV19 and TRBJ1-6, the complete variable domain reads DGGITQSPKYLFRKEGQNVTLSCEQNLNHDAMYWYRQDPGQGLRLIYYSQIVNDFQKGDIAEGYSVSREKKESFPLTVTSAQKNPTAFYLCASSIVGQDNSPLHFGNGTRLTVT.

This sequence joins TRBV5-4 and TRBJ2-3; D unresolved. The CDR3 extends over 16 amino acids. V shed 1 base and J shed 1 base, with 13 bases lying between them. Germline lookup yields CDR1 SGHNT and CDR2 YYREEE (reference sequence). This chain's CDR3 is CASSLFSPWRTDTQYF. DNA of the CDR3: TGTGCCAGCAGCTTGTTCTCCCCTTGGCGCACAGATACGCAGTATTTT.

The gene calls are TRBV2 and TRBJ1-6, with 11 nucleotides matching TRBD1. V shed 0 bases, J shed 2 bases, and the junction held 6 bases outside the gene matches. Germline CDR1 SNHLY, CDR2 FYNNEI. The CDR3 is 19 residues long. CDR3 coding DNA: TGTGCCAGCAGTGAAGCGCTTCAGGGACAGGGGGCCTATAATTCACCCCTCCACTTT. Protein product: CASSEALQGQGAYNSPLHF.

V is TRBV6-5 and J is TRBJ1-5; D not resolved. V shed 2 bases and J shed 11 bases, with 10 bases lying between them. CDR3 length: 12 residues. The V gene's germline CDR1 is MNHEY and CDR2 SVGAGI. The CDR3 loop reads CASSYPREAQHF. The DNA for the CDR3 is TGTGCCAGCAGTTACCCGCGAGAGGCCCAGCATTTT.

The chain uses TRBV12-3 or TRBV12-4 and TRBJ1-1; no clear D. Trimming stripped 1 base from V and 4 bases from J, with 7 bases between. The CDR3 covers 13 residues. CDR3 sequence: CASSLGQTTEAFF. The CDR3 bases are TGTGCCAGCAGTTTAGGACAAACCACTGAAGCTTTCTTT.

This chain uses TRBV5-1 with TRBJ2-7, with a possible D match to TRBD1 (5 bases). The germline V and J ends were trimmed by 0 bases and 5 bases, with 15 bases remaining between them. Germline V gives CDR1 SGHRS, CDR2 YFSETQ. This CDR3 has 15 residues. This CDR3 reads CASSLASLGANEQYF. In nucleotides, the CDR3 is TGCGCCAGCAGCTTGGCCTCTTTAGGGGCAAACGAGCAGTACTTC.

The chain joins TRBV5-5 to TRBJ2-3; D is possibly TRBD2 (5 bases). V lost 1 base and J lost 0, with 9 bases in between. The germline CDR1 and CDR2 sequences are SGHKS and YYEKEE (reference sequence). This CDR3 spans 15 amino acids. CDR3 amino acids: CASSLRRGSTDTQYF. The CDR3 nucleotides read TGTGCCAGCAGCTTGCGACGGGGAAGCACAGATACGCAGTATTTT.